A selection of T cell receptor beta chains follows, all from one sample in a study of cytomegalovirus exposure and HLA in healthy donors. Sequencing was performed with immunoSEQ multiplex PCR; in TCRdb, only in-frame clones are kept and a portion is missing. In the table there are 95,000 to 150,000 clones, roughly 80% of which are singletons. Sequencing was performed on PBMCs. The source of these receptors is a man aged 55-75 years in good health and CMV-seropositive. Both conserved end residues are part of each CDR3.

TRBJ2-7 TRBV5-5 CASSWGLADYEQYF
TRBJ1-5 TRBV7-6 CASSSRDRGDNQPQHF
TRBJ1-3 TRBV9 CASSVADSPNTIYF
TRBJ1-4 TRBV2 CASSGSRDSNEKLFF
TRBJ2-5 TRBV18 CASSPGTGGMETQYF
TRBJ2-1 TRBV28 CASIAGGRYNEQFF
TRBJ2-1 TRBV6-6 CASSYTSYNEQFF
TRBJ2-7 TRBV9 CASSPTRQTYEQYF
TRBJ2-7 TRBV5-1 CASSSKLSGQSSYEQYF
TRBJ1-2 TRBV7-3 CASSLDRAYGYTF
TRBJ1-4 TRBV19 CASRSGSWSTREKLFF
TRBJ1-2 TRBV7-9 CASSLTRQGGYGYTF
TRBJ1-1 TRBV18 CASSPRQGADTEAFF
TRBJ1-1 TRBV10-3 CAIRRDLNTEAFF
TRBJ2-7 TRBV5-1 CASSPALGALSYEQYF
TRBJ2-2 TRBV27 CASSLPAGATGELFF
TRBJ1-2 TRBV11-2 CASSWQGDRYTF
TRBJ2-5 TRBV5-1 CASGLGGETQYF
TRBJ1-2 TRBV28 CASRPSGYGYTF
TRBJ2-3 TRBV2 CAPGQVASTDTQYF